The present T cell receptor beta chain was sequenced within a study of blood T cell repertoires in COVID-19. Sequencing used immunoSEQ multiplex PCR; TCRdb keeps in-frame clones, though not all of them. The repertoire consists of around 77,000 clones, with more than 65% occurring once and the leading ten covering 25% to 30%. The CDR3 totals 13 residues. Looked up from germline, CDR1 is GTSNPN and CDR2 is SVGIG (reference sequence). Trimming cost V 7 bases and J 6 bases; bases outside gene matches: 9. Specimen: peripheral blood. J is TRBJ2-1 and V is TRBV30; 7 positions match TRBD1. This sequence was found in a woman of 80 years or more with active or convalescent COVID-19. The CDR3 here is CAYLTGRFNEQFF. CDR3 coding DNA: TGTGCCTACCTGACAGGGCGCTTCAATGAGCAGTTCTTC.